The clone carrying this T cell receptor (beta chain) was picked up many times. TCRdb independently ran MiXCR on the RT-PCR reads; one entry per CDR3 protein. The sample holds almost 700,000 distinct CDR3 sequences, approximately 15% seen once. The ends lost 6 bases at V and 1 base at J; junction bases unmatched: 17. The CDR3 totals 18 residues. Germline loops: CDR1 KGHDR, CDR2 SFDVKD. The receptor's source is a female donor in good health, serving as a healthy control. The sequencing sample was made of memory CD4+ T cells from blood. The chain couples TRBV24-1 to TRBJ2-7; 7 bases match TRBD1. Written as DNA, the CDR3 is TGTGCCACCAGTTACCCCACAGGGGCAGTCTCTGGTTCCTACGAGCAGTACTTC. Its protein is CATSYPTGAVSGSYEQYF.